Each of the 20 T cell receptor beta chains below was sequenced from the same sample in a study of T cell responses to AZD1222 COVID-19 vaccine. Some clones are missing from TCRdb's copy, which holds only in-frame ones; the method was immunoSEQ multiplex PCR. The sample carries under 150,000 clones, almost 90% recorded once. This material consisted of peripheral blood, taken 28 days after the second AZD1222 dose. Receptor source: an adult who received the AZD1222 COVID-19 vaccine.

CDR3 DNA sequence: TGTGCCACCAGCAGACCAGGGGATGGGGCCAACGTCCTGACTTTC. This encodes CATSRPGDGANVLTF. The chain uses TRBV15 and TRBJ2-6, with D possibly TRBD1 on 6 matching bases. Germline V gene data show CDR1 as LNHNV and CDR2 as YYDKDF (reference sequence). The CDR3 sequence is 15 residues long. V was shortened by 2 bases and J by 3 bases, with 8 bases between the two germline ends.

The V gene is TRBV5-6, the J gene TRBJ2-7; 8 bases map to TRBD2. V was clipped by 4 bases and J by 2 bases; unmatched bases: 2. The CDR3 is 13 residues long. Germline V CDR1 and CDR2: SGHDT, YYEEEE. DNA of the CDR3: TGTGCCAGCAGCCCCGGGGGGGCCTACGAGCAGTACGTC. Its translation is CASSPGGAYEQYV.

In this sample, this clone turned up once. V is TRBV19 and J is TRBJ2-1, with 13 bases aligning to TRBD2. The CDR3 runs 16 residues. V lost 4 bases, J lost 9 bases, and 9 bases stayed unmatched. CDR1 and CDR2 from the germline V gene are LNHDA and SQIVND (reference sequence). For the CDR3, the DNA is TGTGCCAGTAGTAAATGGACTAGCGGGAGTAGCGGTGAGCAGTTCTTC. Its translation is CASSKWTSGSSGEQFF.

This sequence joins TRBV4-1 and TRBJ1-2; D ambiguous. This CDR3 spans 16 amino acids. Deletions cut 4 bases from V and 4 bases from J, with 19 bases between. Germline lookup yields CDR1 MGHRA and CDR2 YSYEKL. CDR3 sequence reads: CASSPERIRNSYGYTF. For the CDR3, the DNA is TGCGCCAGCAGCCCCGAGAGGATACGTAACAGCTATGGCTACACCTTC.

This chain links TRBV6-5 with TRBJ1-6, with 7 positions matching TRBD1. The V and J ends lost 5 bases and 9 bases, in that order; junction bases with no gene match: 7. CDR3 length: 14 amino acids. Germline loops: CDR1 MNHEY, CDR2 SVGAGI. The CDR3 sequence: CASSRQGEFSPLHF. The DNA of the CDR3 is TGTGCCAGCAGTCGACAGGGAGAGTTTTCACCCCTCCACTTT.

The V and J genes are TRBV5-4 and TRBJ2-7; D gene ambiguous. Germline V lookup: CDR1 SGHNT, CDR2 YYREEE (reference sequence). Between the trimmed V and J ends, which lost 1 base and 3 bases, there was a span of 5 bases. This CDR3 is 12 amino acids long. The CDR3 nucleotides are TGTGCCAGCAGCTTGCGCAACTACGAGCAGTACTTC. It encodes CASSLRNYEQYF.

A note on this clone: The same CDR3 also results from other DNA sequences found in this sample. The chain combines TRBV6-5 with TRBJ1-2; a weak D match, TRBD1 (5 bases). The CDR3 spans 11 residues. The germline CDR1 and CDR2 sequences are MNHEY and SVGAGI. V was pared by 8 bases and J by 5 bases, with 9 bases between. CDR3 sequence reads: CASSSGYGYTF. Written as DNA, the CDR3 is TGTGCCAGCTCATCAGGGTATGGCTACACCTTC.

The chain combines TRBV28 with TRBJ2-2; D is ambiguous. Trimming pared 3 bases from V and 4 bases from J, leaving 9 bases between. Per the germline V gene, CDR1 is MDHEN and CDR2 is SYDVKM. There are 14 residues in the CDR3. The CDR3 spells CASSLVRATGELFF. CDR3 DNA sequence: TGTGCCAGCAGTTTGGTAAGGGCCACCGGGGAGCTGTTTTTT.

J is TRBJ1-2 and V is TRBV7-2; D may be TRBD1 (5 bases). V lost 5 bases and J lost 0, with 16 bases in between. Germline V gene sequence: CDR1 SGHTA, CDR2 FQGNSA. The CDR3 extends over 16 amino acids. The CDR3 DNA is TGTGCCAGCAGCCCCGACAGCCTGAGAGCTAACTATGGCTACACCTTC. Its protein product is CASSPDSLRANYGYTF.

CDR3: CASSQGPRGTEQYF. CDR3 bases: TGTGCCAGCAGCCAGGGACCCCGGGGGACCGAGCAGTACTTC. This chain uses TRBV7-9 with TRBJ2-7, with a tentative D call TRBD2 (6 bases). CDR1 is SEHNR, CDR2 FQNEAQ, per germline (reference sequence). This CDR3 comprises 14 residues. V gave up 5 bases and J gave up 6 bases, with 17 bases separating them.

The chain employs TRBV7-2 and TRBJ2-7, with 10 bases matching TRBD2. The CDR3 loop spans 15 amino acids. Germline V gives CDR1 SGHTA, CDR2 FQGNSA. J lost 4 bases, V lost 5 bases, and 8 bases had no gene match. This CDR3 reads CASSPASGSSYEQYF. CDR3 coding DNA: TGTGCCAGCAGCCCCGCTAGCGGGAGCTCTTACGAGCAGTACTTC. Combining the CDR3 with reference TRBV7-2 and TRBJ2-7 gives the whole variable domain GAGVSQSPSNKVTEKGKDVELRCDPISGHTALYWYRQSLGQGLEFLIYFQGNSAPDKSGLPSDRFSAERTGGSVSTLTIQRTQQEDSAVYLCASSPASGSSYEQYFGPGTRLTVT.

The rearrangement links TRBV5-4 to TRBJ2-5, with D possibly matching TRBD2 (5 bases). V shed 4 bases and J shed 5 bases, with 15 bases lying between them. Per the germline V gene, CDR1 is SGHNT and CDR2 is YYREEE (reference sequence). CDR3 length: 14 amino acids. CDR3 nucleotide sequence: TGTGCCAGCAGCGAAATACTGACGGGGGAGACCCAGTACTTC. It specifies CASSEILTGETQYF.

This chain connects TRBV5-4 to TRBJ2-1; tentatively, D is TRBD1 (6 bases). The germline V gene encodes CDR1 SGHNT and CDR2 YYREEE (reference sequence). This CDR3 spans 16 amino acids. Trimming cost V 4 bases and J 0 bases, with 14 bases left between them. The CDR3 region is CASSTNRERSYNEQFF. For the CDR3, the DNA is TGTGCCAGCAGCACGAACAGGGAGCGCTCCTACAATGAGCAGTTCTTC. Complete variable domain (other parts from reference TRBV5-4 and TRBJ2-1): ETGVTQSPTHLIKTRGQQVTLRCSSQSGHNTVSWYQQALGQGPQFIFQYYREEENGRGNFPPRFSGLQFPNYSSELNVNALELDDSALYLCASSTNRERSYNEQFFGPGTRLTVL.

The chain links TRBV19 to TRBJ1-1; 7 positions match TRBD1. This CDR3 region has 15 residues. Germline loops: CDR1 LNHDA, CDR2 SQIVND (reference sequence). Unmatched junction bases numbered 11, after V lost 5 bases and J lost 5 bases. As DNA, the CDR3 is TGTGCCAGTAGTCCCAGGGGGGGGGCATGGACTGAAGCTTTCTTT. Its translation is CASSPRGGAWTEAFF.

The V gene is TRBV4-1, the J gene TRBJ2-5, with 9 nucleotides matching TRBD2. Per the germline V gene, CDR1 is MGHRA and CDR2 is YSYEKL. The CDR3 totals 16 residues. V lost 0 bases to trimming and J lost 6 bases; unmatched junction nucleotides: 8. Here the CDR3 DNA reads TGCGCCAGCAGCCAAGAGGGTAGCGGGGGTAGGAAGACCCAGTACTTC. It is translated as CASSQEGSGGRKTQYF.

The gene calls are TRBV9 and TRBJ1-2; D remains unclear. The V end was cut by 2 bases, the J end by 2 bases, with 16 bases between. Germline V gives CDR1 SGDLS, CDR2 YYNGEE. The CDR3 extends over 16 amino acids. Here the CDR3 reads CASSVEGRGNNYGYTF. DNA for the CDR3: TGTGCCAGCAGCGTCGAAGGGAGAGGAAACAACTATGGCTACACCTTC.

This sequence joins TRBV2 and TRBJ2-1; D is undetermined. CDR1 is SNHLY, CDR2 FYNNEI, per germline. The CDR3 is 14 amino acids. Trimming stripped 3 bases from V and 0 bases from J, with 6 bases between. CDR3 coding DNA: TGTGCCAGCAGTGATGTCGACTCCTACAATGAGCAGTTCTTC. This encodes CASSDVDSYNEQFF.

This clone was seen more than once but under ten times. V and J are TRBV5-1 and TRBJ2-2; 14 positions agree with TRBD2. The germline gives CDR1 SGHRS, CDR2 YFSETQ. This CDR3 comprises 16 residues. The J segment lost 2 bases and the V segment lost 7 bases, leaving 4 bases of the junction unmatched. The CDR3 loop reads CASAGLAGVNTGELFF. The CDR3 DNA follows: TGCGCCAGCGCGGGACTAGCGGGAGTAAACACCGGGGAGCTGTTTTTT.

V usage is TRBV5-6 and J usage is TRBJ2-5; 10 bases map to TRBD2. After removal of 1 base from V and 3 bases from J, the junction contained 6 bases not matched to a gene. Germline CDR1 is SGHDT and CDR2 is YYEEEE. The CDR3 extends over 16 amino acids. The CDR3 region is CASSLTTSGVKETQYF. As DNA, the CDR3 is TGTGCCAGCAGCTTGACCACTAGCGGGGTCAAAGAGACCCAGTACTTC.

The chain recombines TRBV7-2 with TRBJ2-5, with D possibly TRBD2 on 6 matching bases. Per the germline V gene, CDR1 is SGHTA and CDR2 is FQGNSA. This CDR3 is 14 amino acids long. V dropped 4 bases and J dropped 3 bases, with 12 bases sitting between them. The CDR3 DNA follows: TGTGCCAGCAGCTCAATTAGCGGAGAAGAGACCCAGTACTTC. It is translated as CASSSISGEETQYF.